One and the same sample provided the 29 T cell receptor beta chains below, sequenced in a study of long-term antiretroviral therapy in people with HIV. The assay used was immunoSEQ (version v3.0), run at survey level. The assay was immunoSEQ multiplex PCR, and TCRdb's table has in-frame clones only and misses some. The sample lists about 28,000 clones, about 93% seen once, with 10% in the top ten. This specimen consisted of unsorted PBMCs, obtained 6.2 years after starting antiretroviral therapy. These receptors all come from a man aged 35 to 55 with HIV.

The CDR3 loop is CASRPGQSGYTF. The CDR3, as DNA: TGTGCCAGCAGACCCGGACAAAGCGGCTACACCTTC. The chain carries TRBV28 and TRBJ1-2, with a possible D match to TRBD1 (5 bases). The CDR3 contains 12 residues. Germline V gives CDR1 MDHEN, CDR2 SYDVKM. Deletions cut 6 bases from V and 8 bases from J, with 13 bases between.

The chain joins TRBV29-1 to TRBJ2-1; no reliable D call. CDR3 length: 14 amino acids. CDR1 is SQVTM, CDR2 ANQGSEA, per germline. Trimming removed 4 bases at V and 0 bases at J, with 10 bases between. The CDR3 is CSVGRMDSYNEQFF. The CDR3 DNA reads TGCAGCGTTGGCAGGATGGACTCCTACAATGAGCAGTTCTTC.

The chain employs TRBV14 and TRBJ2-1; TRBD2 agrees at 9 bases. With 1 base clipped from V and 3 bases from J, the junction kept 7 bases outside the gene matches. The CDR3 totals 17 residues. The germline V gene has CDR1 SGHDN and CDR2 FVKESK. The CDR3: CASSQADRAGGYNEQFF. CDR3 DNA: TGTGCCAGCAGCCAAGCGGACCGAGCGGGGGGCTACAATGAGCAGTTCTTC.

There are a few counts of this clone. Other DNA sequences of this sample code for an identical CDR3. The chain joins TRBV12-5 to TRBJ2-7; D uncertain. Deletions cut 1 base from V and 4 bases from J, with 5 bases between. The CDR3 is 12 residues long. Germline lookup yields CDR1 LGHNT and CDR2 FRNRAP. The CDR3 reads CASGLGSYEQYF. CDR3 DNA sequence: TGTGCTAGTGGTTTGGGGAGTTACGAGCAGTACTTC.

The genes are TRBV5-4 and TRBJ2-2; weak D call: TRBD1 (6 bases). CDR3 length: 16 residues. Between the trimmed V and J ends, which lost 7 bases and 0 bases, there was a span of 16 bases. CDR1 SGHNT and CDR2 YYREEE come from the germline V gene (reference sequence). Here the CDR3 reads CASGPDRDTNTGELFF. CDR3 sequence (DNA): TGTGCCAGCGGACCAGACCGGGACACGAACACCGGGGAGCTGTTTTTT.

The V call is TRBV4-2, the J call TRBJ1-3; 9 bases align to TRBD1. V lost 6 bases and J lost 2; bases outside the gene matches: 5. The V gene's germline CDR1 is LGHNA and CDR2 YNFKEQ. The CDR3 loop spans 15 amino acids. As DNA, the CDR3 is TGTGCCAGCAGGGACAGGGGCCACGCTGGAAACACCATATATTTT. Translation: CASRDRGHAGNTIYF.

The chain combines TRBV4-1 with TRBJ2-3; 8 bases agree with TRBD2. The J segment lost 3 bases and the V segment lost 2 bases, leaving 10 bases of the junction unmatched. The CDR3 runs 17 residues. CDR1 MGHRA and CDR2 YSYEKL come from the germline V gene. The CDR3 spells CASSQQPSGSGTDTQYF. The DNA for the CDR3 is TGCGCCAGCAGCCAACAACCCAGCGGGAGTGGAACAGATACGCAGTATTTT.

V and J are TRBV27 and TRBJ2-5, with D possibly called TRBD1 or TRBD2 (5 bases each). The germline CDR1 and CDR2 sequences are MNHEY and SMNVEV (reference sequence). V was cut by 4 bases and J by 5 bases, with 5 bases left in between. The CDR3 covers 11 residues. In DNA, the CDR3 is TGTGCCAGCAGTTGGGGGGAGACCCAGTACTTC. Protein: CASSWGETQYF.

This chain links TRBV7-2 with TRBJ1-2; possibly TRBD1 for D (6 bases). V shed 6 bases and J shed 6 bases, with 20 bases lying between them. The germline CDR1 and CDR2 sequences are SGHTA and FQGNSA. This CDR3 is 15 amino acids long. CDR3 in DNA: TGTGCCAGCAGGGACGGTGGCAGGGGAATGGATGGCTACACCTTC. Translation gives CASRDGGRGMDGYTF.

The V call is TRBV6-5, the J call TRBJ2-3; D gene ambiguous. Between the trimmed V and J ends, which lost 6 bases and 6 bases, there was a span of 16 bases. CDR1 is MNHEY, CDR2 SVGAGI, per germline. The CDR3 loop spans 14 amino acids. CDR3 region: CASSPRPGRDTQYF. DNA for the CDR3: TGTGCCAGCAGCCCCCGGCCGGGTCGCGATACGCAGTATTTT.

The V gene is TRBV19, the J gene TRBJ1-1; D is unresolved. The CDR3 spans 14 residues. Trimming stripped 3 bases from V and 6 bases from J, with 14 bases between. From germline, CDR1 is LNHDA and CDR2 SQIVND (reference sequence). The CDR3 sequence: CASSIRTEGAEAFF. In DNA, the CDR3 is TGTGCCAGTAGTATCAGGACGGAGGGCGCTGAAGCTTTCTTT. Complete variable domain (other parts from reference TRBV19 and TRBJ1-1): DGGITQSPKYLFRKEGQNVTLSCEQNLNHDAMYWYRQDPGQGLRLIYYSQIVNDFQKGDIAEGYSVSREKKESFPLTVTSAQKNPTAFYLCASSIRTEGAEAFFGQGTRLTVV.

The chain carries TRBV7-2 and TRBJ2-3, with 10 bases identical to TRBD2. The CDR3 has 17 residues. CDR1 is SGHTA and CDR2 is FQGNSA in the germline V gene. The junction had 14 bases not matched to a gene; V was cut back by 5 bases and J by 6 bases. CDR3 in amino acids: CASSTYPGLAGVDTQYF. The CDR3 region has the DNA TGTGCCAGCAGCACCTACCCGGGGCTAGCGGGAGTGGATACGCAGTATTTT.

The chain recombines TRBV9 with TRBJ2-1, with TRBD2 matching over 7 bases. The trim removed 0 bases at V and 2 bases at J, leaving 5 bases unmatched. The CDR3 extends over 16 amino acids. Per germline, CDR1 SGDLS and CDR2 YYNGEE. CDR3 loop: CASSVARERTYNEQFF. The CDR3 DNA follows: TGTGCCAGCAGCGTAGCGCGGGAGCGCACCTACAATGAGCAGTTCTTC.

This chain joins TRBV7-2 and TRBJ2-7, with TRBD1 matching over 8 bases. The J segment lost 4 bases and the V segment lost 5 bases, leaving 10 bases of the junction unmatched. This CDR3 comprises 15 residues. Germline CDR1 reads SGHTA; CDR2 reads FQGNSA. CDR3 loop: CASSTSGTGPYEQYF. CDR3 bases: TGTGCCAGCAGCACTTCCGGGACAGGACCTTACGAGCAGTACTTC.

A single count supports this clone. The chain joins TRBV5-1 to TRBJ2-2; D unclear. The V end lost 8 bases, the J end lost 1 base, and 9 bases lay between the germline ends. The CDR3 is 13 amino acids. Germline V gene sequence: CDR1 SGHRS, CDR2 YFSETQ. For the CDR3, the DNA is TGCGCCAGTCTAACCGAGAACACCGGGGAGCTGTTTTTT. It specifies CASLTENTGELFF.

The CDR3 protein is CASSSGQGPLSQPQHF. CDR3 DNA sequence: TGTGCCAGCAGTTCCGGACAGGGGCCACTAAGTCAGCCCCAGCATTTT. The rearrangement uses TRBV6-5 and TRBJ1-5; 9 bases are shared with TRBD1. This CDR3 has 16 residues. The V segment lost 4 bases and the J segment 6 bases; nucleotides outside the gene matches: 10. From germline, CDR1 is MNHEY and CDR2 SVGAGI.

The chain recombines TRBV11-1 with TRBJ2-1, with unresolved D. Germline V gene sequence: CDR1 SGHAT, CDR2 FQDESV (reference sequence). V lost 1 base and J lost 6, with 13 bases in between. The CDR3 runs to 15 residues. The CDR3 sequence: CASSLVVGSSNEQFF. The CDR3 nucleotides are TGTGCCAGCAGCTTAGTAGTTGGCAGCAGCAATGAGCAGTTCTTC.

This sequence joins TRBV10-1 and TRBJ2-2, with 7 bases that match TRBD1. The CDR3 is made up of 12 amino acids. After removal of 6 bases from V and 7 bases from J, the junction contained 2 bases not matched to a gene. Germline V CDR1 and CDR2: WNHNN, SYGVQD (reference sequence). DNA of the CDR3: TGCGCCAGCAGCTACAGGGGCGGGGAGCTGTTTTTT. This codes for CASSYRGGELFF.

This chain links TRBV4-2 with TRBJ2-6; D is uncertain. Germline CDR1 LGHNA, CDR2 YNFKEQ. This CDR3 comprises 16 residues. Trimming pared 0 bases from V and 0 bases from J, leaving 6 bases between. DNA for the CDR3: TGTGCCAGCAGCCAAGATCTGGACTCTGGGGCCAACGTCCTGACTTTC. Amino acid sequence: CASSQDLDSGANVLTF.

The rearrangement links TRBV9 to TRBJ2-2; TRBD1 might be the D (7 bases). The germline V gene encodes CDR1 SGDLS and CDR2 YYNGEE. The CDR3 runs to 15 residues. The V end was cut by 4 bases, the J end by 9 bases, with 19 bases between. The CDR3 coding sequence is TGTGCCAGCAGCACCGTAGGGCAGGGGGGCAGGGAGCTGTTTTTT. As protein: CASSTVGQGGRELFF.

The genes are TRBV7-3 and TRBJ1-1; D call uncertain. In germline, CDR1 is SGHTA, CDR2 FQGTGA. The CDR3 runs to 16 residues. V lost 1 base, J lost 2 bases, and 14 bases lay in between. The DNA for the CDR3 is TGTGCCAGCAGCTTAAATTCCCGGGCCGCAAACACTGAAGCTTTCTTT. The encoded protein is CASSLNSRAANTEAFF.

The CDR3 region is CASSPSPNTGELFF. In DNA, the CDR3 is TGTGCCAGCAGCCCCTCCCCGAACACCGGGGAGCTGTTTTTT. The rearrangement uses TRBV7-3 and TRBJ2-2; D is undetermined. The germline V gene encodes CDR1 SGHTA and CDR2 FQGTGA. This CDR3 region has 14 residues. Trimming stripped 5 bases from V and 0 bases from J, with 7 bases between. Based on the CDR3 plus reference TRBV7-3 and TRBJ2-2, the full variable domain is GAGVSQTPSNKVTEKGKYVELRCDPISGHTALYWYRQSLGQGPEFLIYFQGTGAADDSGLPNDRFFAVRPEGSVSTLKIQRTERGDSAVYLCASSPSPNTGELFFGEGSRLTVL.

The chain recombines TRBV6-6 with TRBJ2-7; D is unresolved. In germline, CDR1 is MNHNY, CDR2 SVGAGI (reference sequence). Trimming removed 2 bases at V and 6 bases at J, with 8 bases between. The CDR3 has 12 amino acids. CDR3 DNA: TGTGCCAGCAGTTACACTAAAACCGAGCAGTACTTC. Protein product: CASSYTKTEQYF.

The gene calls are TRBV14 and TRBJ2-5, with TRBD1 matching 10 bases. The J call is uncertain, as TRBJ2-7 better fits the DNA end. The germline CDR1 and CDR2 sequences are SGHDN and FVKESK. The CDR3 is made up of 15 amino acids. The CDR3 protein is CASSQTGGGSYEQYF. The CDR3 coding sequence is TGTGCCAGCAGCCAGACAGGGGGCGGTTCGTACGAGCAGTACTTC.

V gene TRBV6-5 combines with J gene TRBJ1-2; 10 bases fit TRBD1. The CDR3 length is 14 residues. V was clipped by 6 bases and J by 6 bases; unmatched bases: 7. The germline CDR1 and CDR2 sequences are MNHEY and SVGAGI. CDR3 protein: CASSQTGTGDGYTF. The CDR3 DNA follows: TGTGCCAGCAGCCAGACCGGGACAGGGGATGGCTACACCTTC.

The genes are TRBV30 and TRBJ1-5; D is undetermined. CDR3 length: 13 amino acids. Trimming removed 0 bases at V and 11 bases at J, with 14 bases between. Germline CDR1 reads GTSNPN; CDR2 reads SVGIG (reference sequence). This CDR3 is CAWSVGLEGTQHF. CDR3 bases: TGTGCCTGGAGTGTAGGTCTGGAGGGAACCCAGCATTTT. Supplemented by reference TRBV30 and TRBJ1-5, the full variable domain reads SQTIHQWPATLVQPVGSPLSLECTVEGTSNPNLYWYRQAAGRGLQLLFYSVGIGQISSEVPQNLSASRPQDRQFILSSKKLLLSDSGFYLCAWSVGLEGTQHFGDGTRLSIL.

The V call is TRBV11-2, the J call TRBJ1-2; 7 bases fit TRBD1. Germline CDR1 SGHAT, CDR2 FQNNGV. This CDR3 has 15 residues. V trimming: 1 base; J trimming: 3 bases; junction bases outside the gene matches: 5. The CDR3 loop reads CASSLVPRGDYGYTF. CDR3 coding DNA: TGTGCCAGCAGCTTAGTTCCCAGGGGGGACTATGGCTACACCTTC.

The chain couples TRBV6-5 to TRBJ1-1, with D uncertain. The CDR3 sequence is 12 residues long. Germline-derived CDR1 and CDR2 are MNHEY and SVGAGI. The V end was cut by 6 bases, the J end by 5 bases, with 10 bases between. CDR3: CASRSRSTEAFF. Written as DNA, the CDR3 is TGTGCCAGCAGGAGCCGAAGTACTGAAGCTTTCTTT.

The rearrangement joins TRBV5-1 to TRBJ2-3, with 11 bases aligning to TRBD2. CDR1 and CDR2 from the germline V gene are SGHRS and YFSETQ. V shed 4 bases, J shed 6 bases, and the junction held 10 bases outside the gene matches. This CDR3 has 16 residues. CDR3 amino acids: CASSERLAGIGDTQYF. For the CDR3, the DNA is TGCGCCAGCAGCGAAAGACTAGCGGGAATCGGGGATACGCAGTATTTT.